These T cell receptor beta chains were read from a single sample in a study of blood T cell repertoires in COVID-19. Generated by immunoSEQ multiplex PCR, the TCRdb table keeps only in-frame clones and is missing some. The sample includes under 250,000 clones, over 70% of them seen just once. What was sequenced was peripheral blood. The receptors shown here come from a woman between 65 and 79 years old with acute or convalescent COVID-19. Both conserved end residues are part of each CDR3. Fields, in order: J gene, V gene, clone size, D gene, CDR3 DNA, CDR3 protein. The D gene is left open where the match is weak. The size field is filled for only some rows; it gives once, few, many or a size class.

TRBJ1-2	TRBV5-1	NA	NA	TGCGCCAGCAGCCACACTAACCCCTACTACAACTATGGCTACACCTTC	CASSHTNPYYNYGYTF
TRBJ1-1	TRBV28	NA	NA	TGTGCCAGCATTGGGGGCTCCGTGAACACTGAAGCTTTCTTT	CASIGGSVNTEAFF
TRBJ1-1	TRBV11-3	NA	NA	TGTGCCAGCAGCCCAGGACAGAACACTGAAGCTTTCTTT	CASSPGQNTEAFF
TRBJ2-6	TRBV3-1/TRBV3-2	NA	TRBD2	TGTGCCAGCAGCCACCGACTAGCCTCTGGGGCCAACGTCCTGACTTTC	CASSHRLASGANVLTF
TRBJ2-1	TRBV6-5	NA	NA	TGTGCCAGCAGTTCCGCGACAGGTGGGAATGAGCAGTTCTTC	CASSSATGGNEQFF
TRBJ1-2	TRBV7-3	NA	NA	TGTGCCAGCAGCCCCGACAGGACTAACTATGGCTACACCTTC	CASSPDRTNYGYTF
TRBJ2-2	TRBV19	NA	NA	TGTGCCAGTAGTACTTGGAACACCGGGGAGCTGTTTTTT	CASSTWNTGELFF
TRBJ2-7	TRBV5-4	NA	NA	TGTGCCAGCAGCTCCCCACGACAGGACAGCTCCTACGAGCAGTACTTC	CASSSPRQDSSYEQYF
TRBJ2-7	TRBV7-8	once	TRBD2	TGTGCCAGCAGTCTTGGACTAGCGGGAAGGAACGAGCAGTACTTC	CASSLGLAGRNEQYF
TRBJ1-1	TRBV7-8	few	NA	TGTGCCAGCAGCTTAGAGGGGCGCCGGAACACTGAAGCTTTCTTT	CASSLEGRRNTEAFF
TRBJ1-6	TRBV29-1	NA	NA	TGCAGCGTTGTCGCAGGAGGGCTCGGGGCACCCCTCCACTTT	CSVVAGGLGAPLHF
TRBJ1-1	TRBV11-1	NA	TRBD1	TGTGCCAGCAGCTTAGACGCCAGGGGGCGAGCGGAAGCTTTCTTT	CASSLDARGRAEAFF
TRBJ2-3	TRBV12-5	NA	NA	TGTGCTAGTGGTTTGGGGCTCACAGATACGCAGTATTTT	CASGLGLTDTQYF
TRBJ1-1	TRBV7-9	NA	NA	TGTGCCAGCAGCTTAGACAGGGAGGGGGCTTTCTTT	CASSLDREGAFF
TRBJ1-3	TRBV30	NA	TRBD1	TGTGCCTGGAGTCCGCAGGGGGCACACACCATATATTTT	CAWSPQGAHTIYF
TRBJ2-1	TRBV9	few	NA	TGTGCCAGCAGCCCGATCACTGGAGCCCTCTACAATGAGCAGTTCTTC	CASSPITGALYNEQFF
TRBJ2-7	TRBV18	NA	TRBD2	TGTGCCAGCTCATCAACGACTAGCAGCTCCTACGAGCAGTACTTC	CASSSTTSSSYEQYF
TRBJ2-2	TRBV7-8	NA	TRBD2	TGTGCCAGCAGCTTAGCTCCGGGACTAGCGGCGAACACCGGGGAGCTGTTTTTT	CASSLAPGLAANTGELFF
TRBJ1-2	TRBV27	NA	NA	TGTGCCAGCAGTTCCCCCGGGGCTAACTATGGCTACACCTTC	CASSSPGANYGYTF
TRBJ2-3	TRBV24-1	NA	NA	TGTGCCACCAGTGATTCGAAGCTTACTAAAGGGGATTCCCACACAGATACGCAGTATTTT	CATSDSKLTKGDSHTDTQYF